The rows below give T cell receptor beta chains drawn from one sample of a study of molecular identifiers for immune sequencing clone quantification. TCRdb reprocessed the PCR reads with MiXCR, giving one entry per CDR3 protein. The sample shows 90,000 or so distinct CDR3 sequences, roughly 23% of them seen only once. Sequences were obtained from naive CD8+ T cells from blood, with Jurkat cell RNA spiked in. Receptor source: a human donor in good health. Some libraries in this study had Jurkat cell RNA spiked in. Each CDR3 is given with its conserved first and last residue. Fields, in order: J gene, D gene, clone size, V gene, CDR3 DNA, CDR3 protein. A D gene is named only where the DNA matches it firmly. Expanded clones are given a class, and other clones once, few, many or no size at all.

TRBJ2-1,NA,many,TRBV2,TGTGCCAGCAAGGGAGTAGGAATGGCGGGGTACAATGAGCAGTTCTTC,CASKGVGMAGYNEQFF
TRBJ2-1,NA,NA,TRBV19,TGTGCCAGTAGTATACCCGCCGGATTGTACAATGAGCAGTTCTTC,CASSIPAGLYNEQFF
TRBJ1-2,TRBD1,many,TRBV4-3,TGCGCCAGCAGCTTCAACAGGGGGGCCGGCTACACCTTC,CASSFNRGAGYTF
TRBJ2-7,NA,many,TRBV6-5,TGTGCCAGCAGTTATACTTTAGGGACACGCTACGAGCAGTACTTC,CASSYTLGTRYEQYF
TRBJ1-1,TRBD1,many,TRBV5-6,TGTGCCAGCAGCTTCGGGACAGGGGGCACTGAAGCTTTCTTT,CASSFGTGGTEAFF
TRBJ2-1,NA,NA,TRBV5-1,TGCGCCAGCAGCTGGGGTGGGCGGGCGTACAATGAGCAGTTCTTC,CASSWGGRAYNEQFF
TRBJ2-7,TRBD1,NA,TRBV4-1,TGCGCCAGCAGCCATCCCGGGACAGGGGAAGACGAGCAGTACTTC,CASSHPGTGEDEQYF
TRBJ2-3,TRBD2,many,TRBV29-1,TGCAGCGTTGAAGATGCTAGCGGGCCGATAACAGATACGCAGTATTTT,CSVEDASGPITDTQYF
TRBJ2-7,TRBD2,NA,TRBV27,TGTGCCGCGGGAGGTTACGAGCAGTACTTC,CAAGGYEQYF
TRBJ2-1,TRBD2,NA,TRBV27,TGTGCCAGCGAGAGGACTAGCGGGAGGGTAGGTGAGCAGTTCTTC,CASERTSGRVGEQFF
TRBJ1-4,NA,NA,TRBV7-9,TGTGCCAGCGGCTTAGATTCCAGTGATGAAAAACTGTTTTTT,CASGLDSSDEKLFF
TRBJ2-7,NA,NA,TRBV30,TGTGCCTGGAGAGAAGTTGGAGGGTCTAGGAACGAGCAGTACTTC,CAWREVGGSRNEQYF
TRBJ2-1,TRBD1,many,TRBV5-6,TGTGCCAGCAGCTGGGGGACAGGGCTTGGCGGTGAGCAGTTCTTC,CASSWGTGLGGEQFF
TRBJ2-3,NA,NA,TRBV19,TGTGCCAGTAGTATAGGGACGGGACACACAGATACGCAGTATTTT,CASSIGTGHTDTQYF
TRBJ2-5,NA,NA,TRBV4-1,TGCGCCAGCAGCCAAGAATGGAGATTCCAAGAGACCCAGTACTTC,CASSQEWRFQETQYF
TRBJ1-4,NA,NA,TRBV4-3,TGCGCCAGCAGCCAGGCATCGGGAGCCAAGAGCGAAAAACTGTTTTTT,CASSQASGAKSEKLFF
TRBJ2-3,TRBD2,many,TRBV2,TGTGCCAGCAGTGAGACTAGCGGACCGAGCACAGATACGCAGTATTTT,CASSETSGPSTDTQYF
TRBJ2-5,NA,NA,TRBV12-3/TRBV12-4,TGTGCCAGCAGTCCGGGCCATTCCCAAGAGACCCAGTACTTC,CASSPGHSQETQYF
TRBJ1-5,NA,many,TRBV7-8,TGTGCCAGCAGCTTAGTGGGGGGTCGGCCCCAGCATTTT,CASSLVGGRPQHF
TRBJ1-4,NA,few,TRBV20-1,TGCAGTGCTAGAGATTCCTGGGCTAATGAAAAACTGTTTTTT,CSARDSWANEKLFF
TRBJ1-5,TRBD1,many,TRBV7-8,TGTGCCAGCAGCGTAGGATCCGATTGGACAGGGTTTCAGCCCCAGCATTTT,CASSVGSDWTGFQPQHF
TRBJ2-5,NA,many,TRBV25-1,TGTGCCAGCAGAAGTTTGCGGGACTCGGATTTTGAAGTGACCCAGTACTTC,CASRSLRDSDFEVTQYF
TRBJ2-1,NA,NA,TRBV27,TGTGCCAGCAGTTTAACCGGTAGCTCCTACAATGAGCAGTTCTTC,CASSLTGSSYNEQFF
TRBJ2-7,TRBD2,many,TRBV7-6,TGTGCCAGCAGCCCAGGGACTAGCGGGAGCTACGAGCAGTACTTC,CASSPGTSGSYEQYF
TRBJ2-5,NA,NA,TRBV12-3/TRBV12-4,TGTGCCAGCGGTTCACACAACCAAGAGACCCAGTACTTC,CASGSHNQETQYF
TRBJ1-4,TRBD1,few,TRBV15,TGTGCCACCAGCAGAGAGGGACAGGGGATTGAAAAACTGTTTTTT,CATSREGQGIEKLFF
TRBJ2-1,NA,NA,TRBV19,TGTGCCAGTAGTACCCAGGGGAATGAGCAGTTCTTC,CASSTQGNEQFF
TRBJ2-7,NA,many,TRBV20-1,TGCAGTGCTACAACTTCGGGGAGAGAGCAGTACTTC,CSATTSGREQYF
TRBJ2-7,NA,few,TRBV3-1,TGTGCCAGCAGCCCCTTTAGAGGTAGCTACGAGCAGTACTTC,CASSPFRGSYEQYF
TRBJ2-2,NA,many,TRBV19,TGTGCCAGTAGTGGGACCGGGCCTGACACCGGGGAGCTGTTTTTT,CASSGTGPDTGELFF
TRBJ1-2,TRBD1,few,TRBV5-4,TGTGCCAGCAGCTTAGGGGACAGGGCCCCTAACTATGGCTACACCTTC,CASSLGDRAPNYGYTF
TRBJ2-7,NA,NA,TRBV4-3,TGCGCCAGCTCGTATGCGTGGGGAGACTACGAGCAGTACTTC,CASSYAWGDYEQYF
TRBJ2-5,TRBD1,many,TRBV4-1,TGCGCCAGCAGCCAAGATGACAGGGGTGAGACCCAGTACTTC,CASSQDDRGETQYF
TRBJ2-7,TRBD2,many,TRBV5-1,TGCGCCAGCAGCCCGGTCGCGGGGGTCACCTACGAGCAGTACTTC,CASSPVAGVTYEQYF
TRBJ2-5,TRBD2,NA,TRBV20-1,TGCAGTGCTAGAGTTCGCAGCGGGAGGGCCTGGGAGACCCAGTACTTC,CSARVRSGRAWETQYF
TRBJ2-1,TRBD2,NA,TRBV30,TGTGCCTGGACTAGCGGAACGAATGAGCAGTTCTTC,CAWTSGTNEQFF
TRBJ2-5,NA,few,TRBV28,TGTGCCAGCAGTTACACAGGGGGGGCCGTTCAAGAGACCCAGTACTTC,CASSYTGGAVQETQYF
TRBJ1-1,NA,many,TRBV7-9,TGTGCCAGCAGCTTAGCGCGAATGAACACTGAAGCTTTCTTT,CASSLARMNTEAFF
TRBJ2-1,TRBD1,many,TRBV7-9,TGTGCCGGCGAAGGACAGGGGGCTAATGAGCAGTTCTTC,CAGEGQGANEQFF
TRBJ2-5,NA,many,TRBV7-9,TGTGCCAGCAGCTTAGCGCGGGGAGGTCACCAAGAGACCCAGTACTTC,CASSLARGGHQETQYF